These T cell receptor beta chains were read from a single sample in a study of T-cell memory formation after mild COVID-19. MiXCR, applied by TCRdb to the 5' RACE reads, yields one record per CDR3 protein. The sample lists around 390,000 distinct CDR3 sequences, about 16% occurring once. Sequenced material: PBMCs or a T cell subset sorted from them (not recorded which). All receptors come from a man aged 18 to 29 who had mild COVID-19 (a few samples of this study predate the infection). Cell type and time point are not known. Both conserved end residues are part of each CDR3. A D gene is named only where the DNA matches it firmly. Some rows mark clone size as missing; the rest say once, few, many or name a class of expanded clone.

V gene: TRBV7-6; J gene: TRBJ2-2; CDR3 length: 16; clone size: -; D gene: TRBD2; CDR3 protein: CASSPTGGAKGGELFF; CDR3 DNA: TGTGCCAGCAGCCCCACGGGGGGGGCCAAGGGCGGGGAGCTGTTTTTT
V gene: TRBV6-2/TRBV6-3; J gene: TRBJ2-1; CDR3 length: 18; clone size: once; D gene: -; CDR3 protein: CASSSHIPRDGAYNEQFF; CDR3 DNA: TGTGCCAGCAGTTCACATATACCGAGGGATGGGGCCTACAATGAGCAGTTCTTC
V gene: TRBV5-1; J gene: TRBJ1-6; CDR3 length: 16; clone size: -; D gene: TRBD1; CDR3 protein: CASSSIMGQGYSPLHF; CDR3 DNA: TGCGCCAGCAGCTCTATTATGGGACAGGGTTATTCACCCCTCCACTTT
V gene: TRBV9; J gene: TRBJ1-1; CDR3 length: 15; clone size: -; D gene: TRBD1; CDR3 protein: CASSVATGQAAEAFF; CDR3 DNA: TGTGCCAGCAGCGTAGCTACCGGACAGGCTGCTGAAGCTTTCTTT
V gene: TRBV28; J gene: TRBJ2-2; CDR3 length: 19; clone size: -; D gene: TRBD1; CDR3 protein: CASSPNRPSAGGNIGELFF; CDR3 DNA: TGTGCCAGCAGCCCAAACCGCCCTTCGGCAGGGGGTAACATCGGGGAGCTGTTTTTT
V gene: TRBV24-1; J gene: TRBJ2-5; CDR3 length: 14; clone size: -; D gene: -; CDR3 protein: CATSDQDRNAAQYF; CDR3 DNA: TGTGCCACCAGTGACCAAGACCGTAACGCGGCCCAGTACTTC
V gene: TRBV7-2; J gene: TRBJ1-2; CDR3 length: 17; clone size: -; D gene: -; CDR3 protein: CASSFTSSGVTNYGYTF; CDR3 DNA: TGTGCCAGCAGCTTTACTAGCTCAGGGGTCACTAACTATGGCTACACCTTC
V gene: TRBV9; J gene: TRBJ2-3; CDR3 length: 13; clone size: -; D gene: -; CDR3 protein: CASSPPITDTQYF; CDR3 DNA: TGTGCCAGCAGCCCCCCGATAACAGATACGCAGTATTTT
V gene: TRBV7-9; J gene: TRBJ2-1; CDR3 length: 15; clone size: -; D gene: TRBD1; CDR3 protein: CASSAGQVSFNEQFF; CDR3 DNA: TGTGCCAGCAGCGCGGGACAGGTGTCCTTCAATGAGCAGTTCTTC
V gene: TRBV5-1; J gene: TRBJ2-5; CDR3 length: 15; clone size: -; D gene: TRBD2; CDR3 protein: CASSLGRGRGETQYF; CDR3 DNA: TGCGCCAGCAGCTTGGGCCGAGGGCGGGGGGAGACCCAGTACTTC
V gene: TRBV7-9; J gene: TRBJ2-1; CDR3 length: 14; clone size: -; D gene: TRBD2; CDR3 protein: CASSLTSGRNEQFF; CDR3 DNA: TGTGCCAGCAGCTTGACTAGCGGGAGGAATGAGCAGTTCTTC
V gene: TRBV7-2; J gene: TRBJ1-5; CDR3 length: 13; clone size: many; D gene: TRBD1; CDR3 protein: CASSLAGGQPQHF; CDR3 DNA: TGTGCCAGCAGTTTGGCAGGGGGGCAGCCCCAGCATTTT
V gene: TRBV6-5; J gene: TRBJ1-3; CDR3 length: 14; clone size: -; D gene: -; CDR3 protein: CASSYASYGNTIYF; CDR3 DNA: TGTGCCAGCAGTTACGCCAGTTATGGAAACACCATATATTTT
V gene: TRBV6-2/TRBV6-3; J gene: TRBJ1-1; CDR3 length: 16; clone size: few; D gene: TRBD1; CDR3 protein: CASSRHRGTVNTEAFF; CDR3 DNA: TGTGCCAGCAGCCGACACAGGGGAACGGTGAACACTGAAGCTTTCTTT
V gene: TRBV11-2; J gene: TRBJ1-3; CDR3 length: 16; clone size: -; D gene: -; CDR3 protein: CASSSLSGASGNTIYF; CDR3 DNA: TGTGCCAGCAGCTCTCTCTCAGGGGCTTCTGGAAACACCATATATTTT
V gene: TRBV9; J gene: TRBJ2-3; CDR3 length: 16; clone size: -; D gene: TRBD1; CDR3 protein: CASSPRTGDRTDTQYF; CDR3 DNA: TGTGCCAGCAGCCCAAGGACAGGGGACCGCACAGATACGCAGTATTTT
V gene: TRBV3-1; J gene: TRBJ2-4; CDR3 length: 11; clone size: few; D gene: -; CDR3 protein: CASSRANIQYF; CDR3 DNA: TGTGCCAGCAGCCGCGCGAACATTCAGTACTTC
V gene: TRBV4-3; J gene: TRBJ2-1; CDR3 length: 15; clone size: many; D gene: -; CDR3 protein: CASSQTPQKGNEQFF; CDR3 DNA: TGCGCCAGCAGCCAAACCCCCCAGAAGGGCAATGAGCAGTTCTTC
V gene: TRBV4-1; J gene: TRBJ1-4; CDR3 length: 15; clone size: few; D gene: TRBD1; CDR3 protein: CASSQTTGEGEKLFF; CDR3 DNA: TGCGCCAGCAGCCAAACGACAGGGGAGGGAGAAAAACTGTTTTTT
V gene: TRBV15; J gene: TRBJ1-1; CDR3 length: 17; clone size: -; D gene: -; CDR3 protein: CATSRTLHRTLNTEAFF; CDR3 DNA: TGTGCCACCAGCAGAACTCTCCATAGAACTTTGAACACTGAAGCTTTCTTT
V gene: TRBV7-3; J gene: TRBJ2-3; CDR3 length: 15; clone size: few; D gene: -; CDR3 protein: CASSLIGRGADTQYF; CDR3 DNA: TGTGCCAGCAGCTTAATAGGAAGGGGAGCAGATACGCAGTATTTT
V gene: TRBV6-1; J gene: TRBJ2-7; CDR3 length: 14; clone size: few; D gene: -; CDR3 protein: CASSEARQGSEQYF; CDR3 DNA: TGTGCCAGCAGTGAAGCGAGGCAGGGCTCCGAGCAGTACTTC
V gene: TRBV4-3; J gene: TRBJ2-5; CDR3 length: 15; clone size: few; D gene: -; CDR3 protein: CASSLLWRGGETQYF; CDR3 DNA: TGCGCCAGCAGCCTTTTGTGGAGGGGGGGAGAGACCCAGTACTTC
V gene: TRBV4-3; J gene: TRBJ1-5; CDR3 length: 15; clone size: -; D gene: -; CDR3 protein: CASSQAWHSNQPQHF; CDR3 DNA: TGCGCCAGCAGCCAAGCCTGGCATAGCAATCAGCCCCAGCATTTT
V gene: TRBV27; J gene: TRBJ2-1; CDR3 length: 14; clone size: -; D gene: -; CDR3 protein: CASSAWDTHHEQFF; CDR3 DNA: TGTGCCAGCTCCGCTTGGGACACGCACCATGAGCAGTTCTTC
V gene: TRBV27; J gene: TRBJ2-4; CDR3 length: 14; clone size: few; D gene: -; CDR3 protein: CASSLQGWGDIQYF; CDR3 DNA: TGTGCCAGCAGTTTGCAGGGGTGGGGAGACATTCAGTACTTC
V gene: TRBV4-1; J gene: TRBJ1-3; CDR3 length: 18; clone size: -; D gene: -; CDR3 protein: CASSQGRTVLTSGNTIYF; CDR3 DNA: TGCGCCAGCAGCCAAGGCCGGACGGTACTTACCTCTGGAAACACCATATATTTT
V gene: TRBV6-5; J gene: TRBJ1-2; CDR3 length: 15; clone size: many; D gene: -; CDR3 protein: CASNEGGEEIYGYTF; CDR3 DNA: TGTGCCAGCAACGAGGGCGGGGAGGAGATCTATGGCTACACCTTC
V gene: TRBV2; J gene: TRBJ1-3; CDR3 length: 14; clone size: few; D gene: -; CDR3 protein: CASINDYSGNTIYF; CDR3 DNA: TGTGCCAGCATTAACGACTACTCTGGAAACACCATATATTTT
V gene: TRBV7-2; J gene: TRBJ1-2; CDR3 length: 16; clone size: -; D gene: -; CDR3 protein: CASSLRRSGGSYGYTF; CDR3 DNA: TGTGCCAGCAGCTTACGGAGGTCGGGCGGCTCCTATGGCTACACCTTC
V gene: TRBV2; J gene: TRBJ1-1; CDR3 length: 12; clone size: -; D gene: -; CDR3 protein: CASRRFGTEAFF; CDR3 DNA: TGTGCCAGCCGACGGTTTGGCACTGAAGCTTTCTTT
V gene: TRBV5-1; J gene: TRBJ2-7; CDR3 length: 14; clone size: many; D gene: -; CDR3 protein: CASSFLDSSYEQYF; CDR3 DNA: TGCGCCAGCAGCTTTTTAGACAGTTCCTACGAGCAGTACTTC
V gene: TRBV7-2; J gene: TRBJ2-7; CDR3 length: 15; clone size: -; D gene: -; CDR3 protein: CASSGGTMATYEQYF; CDR3 DNA: TGTGCCAGCAGCGGCGGGACGATGGCTACCTACGAGCAGTACTTC
V gene: TRBV7-9; J gene: TRBJ1-5; CDR3 length: 14; clone size: -; D gene: -; CDR3 protein: CASINHRSNQPQHF; CDR3 DNA: TGTGCCAGCATCAACCACAGGAGCAATCAGCCCCAGCATTTT
V gene: TRBV19; J gene: TRBJ2-2; CDR3 length: 16; clone size: -; D gene: -; CDR3 protein: CASSILFGGLVGELFF; CDR3 DNA: TGTGCCAGTAGTATACTATTCGGGGGGCTCGTCGGGGAGCTGTTTTTT
V gene: TRBV19; J gene: TRBJ2-2; CDR3 length: 14; clone size: -; D gene: -; CDR3 protein: CASSIESGTGELFF; CDR3 DNA: TGTGCCAGTAGTATTGAAAGTGGGACCGGGGAGCTGTTTTTT
V gene: TRBV15; J gene: TRBJ2-6; CDR3 length: 17; clone size: -; D gene: TRBD1; CDR3 protein: CATHPDRGFSGANVLTF; CDR3 DNA: TGTGCCACCCACCCCGACAGGGGTTTCTCTGGGGCCAACGTCCTGACTTTC
V gene: TRBV5-1; J gene: TRBJ1-1; CDR3 length: 13; clone size: -; D gene: -; CDR3 protein: CASSFPQRDEAFF; CDR3 DNA: TGCGCCAGCAGCTTCCCCCAGAGGGATGAAGCTTTCTTT
V gene: TRBV12-3/TRBV12-4; J gene: TRBJ1-2; CDR3 length: 15; clone size: -; D gene: TRBD1; CDR3 protein: CASSLTGTGLRGYTF; CDR3 DNA: TGTGCCAGCAGTTTAACCGGGACAGGGCTTCGTGGCTACACCTTC
V gene: TRBV12-3/TRBV12-4; J gene: TRBJ1-6; CDR3 length: 14; clone size: -; D gene: -; CDR3 protein: CASSLVQGNSPLHF; CDR3 DNA: TGTGCCAGCAGTTTGGTACAGGGTAATTCACCCCTCCACTTT
V gene: TRBV7-9; J gene: TRBJ2-1; CDR3 length: 12; clone size: few; D gene: -; CDR3 protein: CASSSGPTKQFF; CDR3 DNA: TGTGCCAGCAGCTCAGGCCCGACGAAGCAGTTCTTC
V gene: TRBV4-3; J gene: TRBJ2-6; CDR3 length: 18; clone size: once; D gene: TRBD1; CDR3 protein: CASSQAGTGVSGANVLTF; CDR3 DNA: TGCGCCAGCAGCCAAGCCGGGACAGGGGTCTCTGGGGCCAACGTCCTGACTTTC
V gene: TRBV9; J gene: TRBJ2-1; CDR3 length: 15; clone size: -; D gene: TRBD2; CDR3 protein: CASSVAGTIGNEQFF; CDR3 DNA: TGTGCCAGCAGCGTAGCCGGGACTATTGGCAATGAGCAGTTCTTC
V gene: TRBV5-1; J gene: TRBJ2-5; CDR3 length: 14; clone size: few; D gene: TRBD1; CDR3 protein: CASGLATGKETQYF; CDR3 DNA: TGCGCCAGCGGCCTCGCGACAGGGAAAGAGACCCAGTACTTC